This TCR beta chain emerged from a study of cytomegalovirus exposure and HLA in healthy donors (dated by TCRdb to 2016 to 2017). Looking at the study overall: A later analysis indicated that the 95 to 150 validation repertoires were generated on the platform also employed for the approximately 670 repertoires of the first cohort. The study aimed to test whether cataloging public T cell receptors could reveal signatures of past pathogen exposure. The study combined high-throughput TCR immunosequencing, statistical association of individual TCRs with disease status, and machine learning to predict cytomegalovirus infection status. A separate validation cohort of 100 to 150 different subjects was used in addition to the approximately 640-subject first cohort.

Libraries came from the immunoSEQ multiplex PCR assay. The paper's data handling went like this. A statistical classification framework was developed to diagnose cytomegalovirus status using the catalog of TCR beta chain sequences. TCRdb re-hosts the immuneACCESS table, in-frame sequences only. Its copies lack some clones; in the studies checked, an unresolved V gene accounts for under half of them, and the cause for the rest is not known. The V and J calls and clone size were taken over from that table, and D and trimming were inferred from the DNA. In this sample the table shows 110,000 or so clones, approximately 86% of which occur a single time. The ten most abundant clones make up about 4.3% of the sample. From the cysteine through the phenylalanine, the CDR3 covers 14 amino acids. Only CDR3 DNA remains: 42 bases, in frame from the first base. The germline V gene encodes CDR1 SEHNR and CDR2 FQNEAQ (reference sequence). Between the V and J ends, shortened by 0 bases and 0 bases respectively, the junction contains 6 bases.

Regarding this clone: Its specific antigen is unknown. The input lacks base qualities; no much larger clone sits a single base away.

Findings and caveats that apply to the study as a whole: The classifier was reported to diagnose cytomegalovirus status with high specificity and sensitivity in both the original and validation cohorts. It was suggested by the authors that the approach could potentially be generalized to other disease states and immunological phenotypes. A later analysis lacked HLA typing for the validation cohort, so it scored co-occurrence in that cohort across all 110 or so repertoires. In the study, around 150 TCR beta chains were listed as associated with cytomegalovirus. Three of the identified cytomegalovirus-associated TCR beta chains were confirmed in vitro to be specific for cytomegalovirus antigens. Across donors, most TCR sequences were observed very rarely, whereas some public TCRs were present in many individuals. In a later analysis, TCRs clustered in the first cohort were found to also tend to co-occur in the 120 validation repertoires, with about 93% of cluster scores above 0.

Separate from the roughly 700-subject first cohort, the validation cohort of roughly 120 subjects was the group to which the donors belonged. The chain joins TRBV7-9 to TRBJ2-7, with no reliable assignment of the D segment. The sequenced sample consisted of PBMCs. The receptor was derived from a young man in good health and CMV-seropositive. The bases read TGTGCCAGCAGCTTAGCGGGCATCTCCTACGAGCAGTACTTC. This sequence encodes CASSLAGISYEQYF. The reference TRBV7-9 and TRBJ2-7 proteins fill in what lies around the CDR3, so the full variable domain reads DTGVSQNPRHKITKRGQNVTFRCDPISEHNRLYWYRQTLGQGPEFLTYFQNEAQLEKSRLLSDRFSAERPKGSFSTLEIQRTEQGDSAMYLCASSLAGISYEQYFGPGTRLTVT.